The 11 T cell receptor beta chains presented below share a single source sample, sequenced in a study of spatial heterogeneity in lung cancer. Using its own MiXCR run on the 5' RACE reads, TCRdb lists one record per CDR3 protein. This sample has approximately 66,000 distinct CDR3 sequences, with about 6.6% found just once. The sample's time point: sample taken at primary tumor resection. The sample was PBMCs, taken at surgery. These receptors all stem from a female donor with early-stage non-small cell lung cancer.

This clonotype came up many times. The V call is TRBV9, the J call TRBJ2-6; D gene uncertain. Per germline, CDR1 SGDLS and CDR2 YYNGEE. Trimming took off 0 bases at V and 2 bases at J, with 12 bases between the two ends. The CDR3 length is 17 residues. CDR3 in DNA: TGTGCCAGCAGCGTAGAAGTCCGGTCGGCTGGGGCCAACGTCCTGACTTTC. As protein: CASSVEVRSAGANVLTF.

This clonotype was seen ten or more times. The chain carries TRBV2 and TRBJ2-1; TRBD2 matches 7 bases. The germline CDR1 and CDR2 sequences are SNHLY and FYNNEI. The CDR3 sequence is 15 residues long. After removal of 3 bases from V and 8 bases from J, the junction contained 10 bases not matched to a gene. In DNA form, the CDR3 reads TGTGCCAGCAGTGAGAGGGCGGGAGTCTTTGATGAGCAGTTCTTC. It codes for CASSERAGVFDEQFF. The variable domain in full, with the rest retrieved from reference TRBV2 and TRBJ2-1, is EPEVTQTPSHQVTQMGQEVILRCVPISNHLYFYWYRQILGQKVEFLVSFYNNEISEKSEIFDDQFSVERPDGSNFTLKIRSTKLEDSAMYFCASSERAGVFDEQFFGPGTRLTVL.

This clonotype has at least ten counts. The chain links TRBV6-5 to TRBJ2-1; 9 positions agree with TRBD2. The ends lost 6 bases at V and 8 bases at J; junction bases unmatched: 8. The CDR3 is 14 residues long. Germline V gene data show CDR1 as MNHEY and CDR2 as SVGAGI. CDR3 nucleotides: TGTGCCAGCAGAAGGAGCGGGAGGAGGGATGAGCAGTTCTTC. This gives the protein CASRRSGRRDEQFF.

Worth noting for this clonotype: Since a much larger clone is just one base distant, this may be a read error. V is TRBV12-3 or TRBV12-4 and J is TRBJ1-2, with 7 positions matching TRBD1. V lost 8 bases and J lost 7; bases outside the gene matches: 10. The CDR3 totals 13 residues. CDR3 nucleotide sequence: TGTGCCAGCCGTCGGGACAGCGAATTTGGCTACACCTTC. This codes for CASRRDSEFGYTF.

At least ten counts were recorded for this clonotype. The rearrangement joins TRBV28 to TRBJ1-3; D remains ambiguous. CDR3 length equals 14 residues. V was clipped by 5 bases and J by 0 bases, with 8 bases between them. Germline V lookup: CDR1 MDHEN, CDR2 SYDVKM. In DNA form, the CDR3 reads TGTGCCAGCAGTCTACAGTACTCTGGAAACACCATATATTTT. Its protein is CASSLQYSGNTIYF.

In its sample, this clonotype was seen many times. The V and J genes are TRBV9 and TRBJ1-1; TRBD1 matches at 7 bases. The CDR3 is 11 amino acids. The V gene end was trimmed by 3 bases and the J gene end by 11 bases; junction bases not matched to a gene: 4. Germline V gives CDR1 SGDLS, CDR2 YYNGEE. The CDR3 coding sequence is TGTGCCAGCAGCGGAGGGGGCTGGGCTTTCTTT. This sequence encodes CASSGGGWAFF.

There are many counts of this clonotype. The V gene is TRBV6-5, the J gene TRBJ1-5; 7 positions match TRBD1. Trimming cost V 1 base and J 2 bases; bases outside gene matches: 5. Germline assignment: CDR1 MNHEY and CDR2 SVGAGI. The CDR3 extends over 16 amino acids. This CDR3 reads CASSYWGRGGNQPQHF. In DNA form, the CDR3 reads TGTGCCAGCAGTTACTGGGGCAGGGGGGGCAATCAGCCCCAGCATTTT.

There are many counts of this clonotype. The chain links TRBV5-1 to TRBJ1-1; 7 positions agree with TRBD1. In germline, CDR1 is SGHRS, CDR2 YFSETQ. Trimming removed 1 base from V and 10 bases from J; junction bases left unmatched: 1. This CDR3 has 11 residues. Written as DNA, the CDR3 is TGCGCCAGCAGCTTGTCAGGGGGAGCTTTCTTT. Translated, it gives CASSLSGGAFF.

The sample holds many counts of this clonotype. The chain combines TRBV10-3 with TRBJ1-2; possible D gene TRBD1, 5 bases. The germline V and J ends were trimmed by 2 bases and 6 bases, with 16 bases remaining between them. CDR1 and CDR2 (germline): ENHRY, SYGVKD. The CDR3 length is 15 residues. The CDR3 spells CAISERVRDANGYTF. DNA for the CDR3: TGTGCCATCAGTGAGAGGGTGAGGGACGCCAATGGCTACACCTTC.

This clonotype was seen a few times. The V call is TRBV3-1, the J call TRBJ1-2, with TRBD1 matching over 12 bases. Looked up from germline, CDR1 is LGHDT and CDR2 is YNNKEL (reference sequence). Trimming removed 3 bases from V and 11 bases from J; junction bases left unmatched: 7. This CDR3 comprises 14 residues. CDR3 residues: CASSQGTGGYGYTF. The DNA for the CDR3 is TGTGCCAGCAGCCAGGGGACAGGGGGCTACGGATACACCTTC.

This clonotype was seen repeatedly, ten times or more. V is TRBV5-1 and J is TRBJ2-1, with a possible D match to TRBD2 (6 bases). V lost 1 base, J lost 3 bases, and 11 bases lay in between. This CDR3 is 15 amino acids long. Germline CDR1 is SGHRS and CDR2 is YFSETQ. The CDR3 bases are TGCGCCAGCAGCTTGACGGGAGCCAGCTACAATGAGCAGTTCTTC. Its translation is CASSLTGASYNEQFF.